The entry below describes one T cell receptor (beta chain). The data belong to a study of technical replicates of blood from a few donors. Method: immunoSEQ multiplex PCR; TCRdb's copy keeps in-frame clones and lacks some. The sample consists of some 90,000 clones, around 96% of them appearing once. The sample taken for sequencing was T cells isolated from PBMCs. The receptor was derived from a human donor in good health.

Written as DNA, the CDR3 is TGTGCCACCAGCAGAGATTGGGACATCACTGAAGCTTTCTTT. Translation gives CATSRDWDITEAFF. This rearrangement joins TRBV15 to TRBJ1-1, with D possibly matching TRBD1 (6 bases). Germline CDR1 and CDR2: LNHNV and YYDKDF (reference sequence). Trimming shortened V by 0 bases and J by 4 bases, and 9 bases separated the two germline ends. CDR3 size: 14 residues.